The entry below gives a single T cell receptor (beta chain) sequence along with its context. The trim removed 3 bases at V and 3 bases at J, leaving 1 base unmatched. The length of the CDR3 is 13 residues. Germline CDR1 SGHAT, CDR2 FQNNGV. These data originate in a study of T cell clones after liver transplantation. The data were produced by immunoSEQ multiplex PCR, yet TCRdb's version contains in-frame clones alone and is incomplete. The table lists under 55,000 clones, 80% to 90% of them singletons. The rearrangement joins TRBV11-2 to TRBJ2-7, with 8 bases aligning to TRBD1. The specimen comprised CD8+ T cells from blood, sampled 12 months after liver transplant. This TCR was sampled from a human patient who received a liver transplant. Part of the T cells may come from the graft donor. CDR3 sequence: CASSFGTGYEQYF. The CDR3 DNA reads TGTGCCAGCAGCTTTGGGACAGGCTACGAGCAGTACTTC.